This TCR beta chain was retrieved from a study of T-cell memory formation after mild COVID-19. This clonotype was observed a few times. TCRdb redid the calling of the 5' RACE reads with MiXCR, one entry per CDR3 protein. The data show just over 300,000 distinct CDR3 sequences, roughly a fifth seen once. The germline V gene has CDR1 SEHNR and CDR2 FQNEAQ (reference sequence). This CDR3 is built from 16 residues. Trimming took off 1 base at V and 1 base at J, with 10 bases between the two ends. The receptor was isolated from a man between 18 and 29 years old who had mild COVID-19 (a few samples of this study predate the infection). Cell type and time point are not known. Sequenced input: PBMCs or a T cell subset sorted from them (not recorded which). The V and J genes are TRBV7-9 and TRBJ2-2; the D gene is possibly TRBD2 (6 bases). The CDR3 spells CASSLGGSGNTGELFF. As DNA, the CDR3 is TGTGCCAGCAGCTTAGGCGGTAGCGGGAACACCGGGGAGCTGTTTTTT.